The next 14 T cell receptor beta chains were all read from a single sample in a study of blood T cell repertoires in COVID-19 (TCRdb year 2020). Libraries came from the immunoSEQ multiplex PCR assay. Drawn from immuneACCESS, this table holds only the in-frame rearrangements with V and J called that TCRdb kept. Clones are partly lost; checked studies trace under half to an unresolved V gene and leave the rest unexplained. The sample yields 150,000 to 200,000 clones; around 82% were counted once. The ten most abundant clones make up 10% to 13% of the sample. The sequenced sample was peripheral blood. The receptors originated from an elderly woman with active or convalescent COVID-19.

This rearrangement joins TRBV10-3 to TRBJ1-2; D uncertain. CDR1 and CDR2 (germline): ENHRY, SYGVKD. The CDR3 is 14 amino acids. V lost 0 bases and J 4 bases, leaving 9 bases between the germline ends. CDR3 sequence (DNA): TGTGCCATCAGTGAGTCGAACAGACCCTATGGCTACACCTTC. It yields the protein CAISESNRPYGYTF.

The rearrangement uses TRBV10-3 and TRBJ2-2; perhaps TRBD2 as D (6 bases). Germline CDR1 and CDR2: ENHRY and SYGVKD. The CDR3 has 13 residues. Trimming removed 6 bases from V and 7 bases from J, with 12 bases in between. The chain's CDR3 is CAISGSSGGELFF. CDR3 nucleotide sequence: TGTGCCATCAGCGGGAGTAGCGGCGGGGAGCTGTTTTTT.

The chain uses TRBV5-1 and TRBJ1-6; D is unclear. The CDR3 extends over 14 amino acids. Germline CDR1 and CDR2: SGHRS and YFSETQ. The V end was cut by 7 bases, the J end by 7 bases, with 15 bases between. The CDR3 loop reads CASGSEYGNSPLHF. In nucleotides, the CDR3 is TGCGCCAGCGGCAGCGAGTATGGAAATTCACCCCTCCACTTT.

The chain employs TRBV30 and TRBJ2-2; 9 nucleotides match TRBD2. V dropped 0 bases and J dropped 7; count of bases not matched to a gene: 9. Germline CDR1 is GTSNPN and CDR2 is SVGIG (reference sequence). The CDR3 is made up of 16 amino acids. CDR3 residues: CAWSVSGGRAVGELFF. CDR3 nucleotides: TGTGCCTGGAGTGTATCGGGCGGGAGGGCCGTCGGGGAGCTGTTTTTT.

The chain uses TRBV19 and TRBJ2-3, with D possibly matching TRBD1 (6 bases). This CDR3 has 13 amino acids. Trimming shortened V by 8 bases and J by 4 bases, and 13 bases separated the two germline ends. Germline V gene lookup returns CDR1 LNHDA and CDR2 SQIVND (reference sequence). The CDR3 here is CASGGVQADTQYF. The CDR3 DNA reads as TGTGCCAGTGGGGGCGTACAGGCAGATACGCAGTATTTT.

The chain couples TRBV28 to TRBJ2-3; TRBD2 is a possible D gene (6 bases). This CDR3 spans 18 amino acids. With 5 bases removed from V and 1 base from J, the gap between germline ends came to 22 bases. From germline, CDR1 is MDHEN and CDR2 SYDVKM. CDR3 sequence: CASSPPPFRRRGTDTQYF. For the CDR3, the DNA is TGTGCCAGCAGTCCCCCCCCGTTCCGGCGGAGGGGCACAGATACGCAGTATTTT.

This chain uses TRBV5-1 with TRBJ1-1; D perhaps matches TRBD1 (6 bases). The germline gives CDR1 SGHRS, CDR2 YFSETQ. Trimming cost V 4 bases and J 2 bases, with 18 bases left between them. The CDR3 is 16 residues long. The CDR3 sequence: CASSPSPDRVNTEAFF. The CDR3 nucleotides are TGCGCCAGCAGCCCCTCCCCGGACAGAGTTAACACTGAAGCTTTCTTT.

The gene calls are TRBV10-3 and TRBJ2-1, with a weak D call TRBD1 (8 bases). The CDR3 spans 18 residues. The V and J ends lost 6 bases and 4 bases respectively, with 25 bases between them. The germline CDR1 and CDR2 sequences are ENHRY and SYGVKD. This chain's CDR3 is CAIRSGTGDRGTYNEQFF. The CDR3 DNA is TGTGCCATCAGAAGCGGGACAGGTGATCGGGGAACTTACAATGAGCAGTTCTTC.

J is TRBJ2-2 and V is TRBV5-1; 7 bases are a match to TRBD2. The junction had 6 bases not matched to a gene; V was cut back by 3 bases and J by 4 bases. The CDR3 is 15 residues long. The V gene's germline CDR1 is SGHRS and CDR2 YFSETQ. Here the CDR3 DNA reads TGCGCCAGCAGCTGGGCTAGCGGCACCACCGGGGAGCTGTTTTTT. Translating gives CASSWASGTTGELFF.

This clone was observed once. The chain recombines TRBV15 with TRBJ2-7; 12 bases are a match to TRBD2. After removal of 1 base from V and 6 bases from J, the junction contained 16 bases not matched to a gene. Germline-derived CDR1 and CDR2 are LNHNV and YYDKDF (reference sequence). This CDR3 comprises 19 residues. Written as DNA, the CDR3 is TGTGCCACCAGCAGAGGGGGGCCGCTGACTAGCGGGAGAGGGAGCGAGCAGTACTTC. Translated, it gives CATSRGGPLTSGRGSEQYF.

V is TRBV6-5 and J is TRBJ2-2; TRBD1 aligns across 7 bases. This CDR3 has 14 residues. Germline loops: CDR1 MNHEY, CDR2 SVGAGI. The V and J ends lost 6 bases and 3 bases, in that order; junction bases with no gene match: 4. CDR3 loop: CASRDRDDTGELFF. The CDR3 DNA reads TGTGCCAGCAGAGACAGGGACGACACCGGGGAGCTGTTTTTT.

This clone has more than one count but fewer than ten. The chain employs TRBV6-5 and TRBJ2-4; TRBD1 matches at 9 bases. Losses at the gene ends were 5 bases for V and 6 bases for J; bases not matched to a gene: 5. CDR3 length: 14 amino acids. Per germline, CDR1 MNHEY and CDR2 SVGAGI. CDR3 loop: CASSPDRGRNIQYF. CDR3 sequence (DNA): TGTGCCAGCAGTCCGGACAGGGGTAGAAACATTCAGTACTTC.

V and J are TRBV5-1 and TRBJ2-5; the match to TRBD1 covers 9 bases. Germline V gene sequence: CDR1 SGHRS, CDR2 YFSETQ. The V and J ends lost 7 bases and 3 bases, in that order; junction bases with no gene match: 4. The CDR3 is made up of 13 amino acids. This CDR3 reads CASGGQGEETQYF. CDR3 bases: TGCGCCAGCGGGGGACAGGGTGAAGAGACCCAGTACTTC.

This clone has just one count. The CDR3 DNA is TGCGCCAGCAGCTTGGAAAATACTGGGGCCAACGTCCTGACTTTC. Its translation: CASSLENTGANVLTF. The V gene is TRBV5-1, the J gene TRBJ2-6, with no clear D. V was cut by 0 bases and J by 2 bases, with 6 bases left in between. Germline-derived CDR1 and CDR2 are SGHRS and YFSETQ. The CDR3 loop spans 15 amino acids.